This TCR beta chain was captured in a study of blood T cells in healthy people across ages. This clonotype was counted only a few times. Its antigen is currently unknown. CDR1 and CDR2 (germline): KGHSH, LQKENI. The CDR3 is 17 residues long. V lost 3 bases to trimming and J lost 0 bases, with 12 bases between them. A J-beta primer mix and a sample-barcoded 5' primer were used in a second PCR of roughly 6 to 11 cycles. The template-switch adaptor, which had 12 random nucleotides, put a tag on each cDNA molecule. TCRdb used MiXCR to reprocess the 5' RACE reads, holding one entry per CDR3 protein. In the table there are over 1,500,000 distinct CDR3 sequences, around 48% of which are singletons. General study results and limits: Versus aged donors, long-lived donors had higher diversity and more naive CD4+ cells.

The sample providers were healthy Caucasian people from Russia, aged about 6 to 90. Each sample yielded at least 6 million isolated PBMCs. The TCR sequence derives from a woman in her thirties or forties in good health. J is TRBJ2-6 and V is TRBV18; D unclear. Sequencing used blood. CDR3 nucleotide sequence: TGTGCCAGCTCACCCGGACGAAGATCCTCTGGGGCCAACGTCCTGACTTTC. Protein product: CASSPGRRSSGANVLTF. The entire variable domain, with the rest obtained from reference TRBV18 and TRBJ2-6, is as follows: NAGVMQNPRHLVRRRGQEARLRCSPMKGHSHVYWYRQLPEEGLKFMVYLQKENIIDESGMPKERFSAEFPKEGPSILRIQQVVRGDSAAYFCASSPGRRSSGANVLTFGAGSRLTVL.